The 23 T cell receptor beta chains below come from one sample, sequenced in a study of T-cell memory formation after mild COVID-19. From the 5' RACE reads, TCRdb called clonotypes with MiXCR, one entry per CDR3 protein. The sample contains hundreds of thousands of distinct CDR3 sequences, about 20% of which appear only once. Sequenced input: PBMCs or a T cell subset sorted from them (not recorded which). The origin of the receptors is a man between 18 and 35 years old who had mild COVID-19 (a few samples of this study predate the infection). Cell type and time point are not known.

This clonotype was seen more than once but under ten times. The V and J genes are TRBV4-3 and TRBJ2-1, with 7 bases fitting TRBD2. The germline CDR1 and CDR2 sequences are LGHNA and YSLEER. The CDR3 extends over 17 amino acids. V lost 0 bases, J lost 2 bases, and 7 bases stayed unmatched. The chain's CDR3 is CASSQEGWLAAYNEQFF. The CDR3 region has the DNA TGCGCCAGCAGCCAAGAGGGTTGGCTAGCGGCCTACAATGAGCAGTTCTTC.

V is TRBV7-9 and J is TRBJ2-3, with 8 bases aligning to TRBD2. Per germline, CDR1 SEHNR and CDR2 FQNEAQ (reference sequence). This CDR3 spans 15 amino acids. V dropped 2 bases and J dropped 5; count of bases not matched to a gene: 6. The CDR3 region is CASSLRRGEEDTQYF. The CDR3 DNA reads TGTGCCAGCAGCTTACGGCGGGGGGAGGAAGATACGCAGTATTTT. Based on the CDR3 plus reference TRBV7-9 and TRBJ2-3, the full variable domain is DTGVSQNPRHKITKRGQNVTFRCDPISEHNRLYWYRQTLGQGPEFLTYFQNEAQLEKSRLLSDRFSAERPKGSFSTLEIQRTEQGDSAMYLCASSLRRGEEDTQYFGPGTRLTVL.

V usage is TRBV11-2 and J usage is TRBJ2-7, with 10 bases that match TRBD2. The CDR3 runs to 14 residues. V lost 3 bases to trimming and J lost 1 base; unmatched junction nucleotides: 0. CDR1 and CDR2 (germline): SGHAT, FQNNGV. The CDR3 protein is CASSFSGGSYEQYF. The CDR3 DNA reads TGTGCCAGCAGCTTTAGCGGGGGGTCCTACGAGCAGTACTTC.

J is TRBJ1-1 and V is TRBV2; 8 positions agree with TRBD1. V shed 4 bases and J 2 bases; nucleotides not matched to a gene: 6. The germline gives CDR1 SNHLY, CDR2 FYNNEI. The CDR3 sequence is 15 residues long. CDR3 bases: TGTGCCAGCAGTGCCCGGGACAGGAGAAACACTGAAGCTTTCTTT. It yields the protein CASSARDRRNTEAFF.

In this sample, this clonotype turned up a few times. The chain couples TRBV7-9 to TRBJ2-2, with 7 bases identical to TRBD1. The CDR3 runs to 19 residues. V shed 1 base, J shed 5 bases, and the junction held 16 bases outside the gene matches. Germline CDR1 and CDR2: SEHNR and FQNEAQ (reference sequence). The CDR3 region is CASSLVPPKDRARTGELFF. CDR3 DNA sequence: TGTGCCAGCAGCTTAGTCCCTCCTAAAGACAGGGCTAGAACCGGGGAGCTGTTTTTT.

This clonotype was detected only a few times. This chain's CDR3 is CASSLIPSGTSGYTGELFF. The DNA of the CDR3 is TGTGCCAGCAGCTTAATTCCTTCCGGGACTAGCGGCTACACCGGGGAGCTGTTTTTT. The chain employs TRBV7-6 and TRBJ2-2, with 11 bases matching TRBD2. The CDR3 contains 19 residues. Germline V gene lookup returns CDR1 SGHVS and CDR2 FNYEAQ. The trim removed 2 bases at V and 3 bases at J, leaving 11 bases unmatched.

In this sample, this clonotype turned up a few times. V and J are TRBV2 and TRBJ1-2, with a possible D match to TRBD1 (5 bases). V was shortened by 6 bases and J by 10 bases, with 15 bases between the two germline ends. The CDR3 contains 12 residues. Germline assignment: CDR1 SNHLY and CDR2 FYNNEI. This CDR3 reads CASRGRVELYTF. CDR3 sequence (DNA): TGTGCCAGCAGGGGCAGGGTAGAACTCTACACCTTC.

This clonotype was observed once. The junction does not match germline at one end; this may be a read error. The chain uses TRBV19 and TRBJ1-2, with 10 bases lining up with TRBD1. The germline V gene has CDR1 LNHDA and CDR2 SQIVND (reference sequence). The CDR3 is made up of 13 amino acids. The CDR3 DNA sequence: TGTGCCACCTGGACAGGGGGAGGTTATGGATACACCTTC. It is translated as CATWTGGGYGYTF.

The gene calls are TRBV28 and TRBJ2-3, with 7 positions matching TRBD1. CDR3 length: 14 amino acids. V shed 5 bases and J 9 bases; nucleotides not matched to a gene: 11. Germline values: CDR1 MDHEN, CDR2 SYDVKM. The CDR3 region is CASSAPNLRGTQYF. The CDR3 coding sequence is TGTGCCAGCAGTGCCCCAAATCTCAGGGGGACGCAGTATTTT.

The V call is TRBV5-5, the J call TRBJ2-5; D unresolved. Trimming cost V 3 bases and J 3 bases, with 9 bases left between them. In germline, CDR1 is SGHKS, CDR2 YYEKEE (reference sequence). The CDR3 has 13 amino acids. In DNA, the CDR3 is TGTGCCAGCAGCTCAGGACGGAAAGAGACCCAGTACTTC. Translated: CASSSGRKETQYF.

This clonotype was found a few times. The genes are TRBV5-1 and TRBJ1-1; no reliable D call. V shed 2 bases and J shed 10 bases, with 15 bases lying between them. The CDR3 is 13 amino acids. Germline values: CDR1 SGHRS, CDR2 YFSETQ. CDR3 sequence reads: CASSLGGGGGAFF. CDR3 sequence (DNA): TGCGCCAGCAGCTTAGGCGGAGGAGGTGGAGCTTTCTTT. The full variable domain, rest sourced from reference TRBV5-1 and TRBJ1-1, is KAGVTQTPRYLIKTRGQQVTLSCSPISGHRSVSWYQQTPGQGLQFLFEYFSETQRNKGNFPGRFSGRQFSNSRSEMNVSTLELGDSALYLCASSLGGGGGAFFGQGTRLTVV.

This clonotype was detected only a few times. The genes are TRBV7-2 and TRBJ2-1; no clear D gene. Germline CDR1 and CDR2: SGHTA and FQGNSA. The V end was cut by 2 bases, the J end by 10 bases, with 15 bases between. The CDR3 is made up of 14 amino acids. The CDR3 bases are TGTGCCAGCAGCTTATCCCCAGCGAAGCAGGAGCAGTTCTTC. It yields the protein CASSLSPAKQEQFF.

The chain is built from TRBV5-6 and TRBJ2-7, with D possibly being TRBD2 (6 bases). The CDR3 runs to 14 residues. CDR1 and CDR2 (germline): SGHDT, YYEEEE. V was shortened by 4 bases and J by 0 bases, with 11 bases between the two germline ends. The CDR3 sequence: CASSRPGGSYEQYV. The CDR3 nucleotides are TGTGCCAGCAGCCGCCCCGGGGGCTCCTACGAGCAGTACGTC.

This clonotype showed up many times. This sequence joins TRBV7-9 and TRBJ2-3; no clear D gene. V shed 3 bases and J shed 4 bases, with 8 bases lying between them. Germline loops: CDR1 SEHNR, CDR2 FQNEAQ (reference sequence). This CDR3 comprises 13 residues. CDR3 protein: CASSFMGSDTQYF. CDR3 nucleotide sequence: TGTGCCAGCAGCTTCATGGGGTCAGATACGCAGTATTTT.

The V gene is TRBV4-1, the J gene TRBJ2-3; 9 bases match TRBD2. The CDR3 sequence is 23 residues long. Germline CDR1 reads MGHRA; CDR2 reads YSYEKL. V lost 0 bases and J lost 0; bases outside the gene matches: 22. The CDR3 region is CASSQESRPRGSVAGASTDTQYF. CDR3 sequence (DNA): TGCGCCAGCAGCCAAGAAAGCCGTCCCAGGGGGTCAGTAGCGGGGGCTAGCACAGATACGCAGTATTTT.

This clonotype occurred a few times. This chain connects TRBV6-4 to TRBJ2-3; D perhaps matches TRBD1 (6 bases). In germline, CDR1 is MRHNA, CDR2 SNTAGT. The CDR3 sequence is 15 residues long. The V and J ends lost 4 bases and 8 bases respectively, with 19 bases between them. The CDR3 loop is CASSVSQGPLGTQYF. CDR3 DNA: TGTGCCAGCAGTGTCTCACAGGGACCGCTGGGTACGCAGTATTTT.

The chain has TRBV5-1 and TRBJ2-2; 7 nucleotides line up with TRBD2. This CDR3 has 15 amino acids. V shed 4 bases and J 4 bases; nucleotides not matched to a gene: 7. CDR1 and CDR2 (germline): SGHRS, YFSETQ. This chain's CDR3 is CASSDRGGPTGELFF. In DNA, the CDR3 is TGCGCCAGCAGCGATCGCGGGGGACCCACCGGGGAGCTGTTTTTT.

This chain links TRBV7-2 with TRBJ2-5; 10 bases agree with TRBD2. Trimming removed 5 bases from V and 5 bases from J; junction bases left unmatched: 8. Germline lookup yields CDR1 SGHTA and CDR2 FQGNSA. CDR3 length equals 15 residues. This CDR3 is CASSTSGGAGETQYF. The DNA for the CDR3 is TGTGCCAGCAGCACAAGCGGGGGGGCCGGTGAGACCCAGTACTTC.

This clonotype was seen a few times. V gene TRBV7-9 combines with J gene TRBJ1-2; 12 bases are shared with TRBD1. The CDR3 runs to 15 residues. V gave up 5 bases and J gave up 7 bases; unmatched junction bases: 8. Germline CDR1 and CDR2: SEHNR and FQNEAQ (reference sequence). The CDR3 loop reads CASSNTGTGGAGYTF. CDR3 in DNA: TGTGCCAGCAGCAATACCGGGACAGGGGGCGCTGGCTACACCTTC.

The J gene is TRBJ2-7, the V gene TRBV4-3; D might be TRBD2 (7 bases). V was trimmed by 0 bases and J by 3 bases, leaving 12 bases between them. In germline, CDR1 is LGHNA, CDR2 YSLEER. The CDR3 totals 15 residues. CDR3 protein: CASSQERGAGYEQYF. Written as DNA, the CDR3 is TGCGCCAGCAGCCAAGAACGGGGGGCAGGCTACGAGCAGTACTTC.

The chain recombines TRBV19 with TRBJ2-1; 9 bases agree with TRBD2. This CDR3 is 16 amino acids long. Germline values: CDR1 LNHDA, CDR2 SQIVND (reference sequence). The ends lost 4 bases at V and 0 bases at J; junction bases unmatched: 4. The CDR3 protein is CASSTLAGSSYNEQFF. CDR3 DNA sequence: TGTGCCAGTAGTACTCTAGCGGGGAGCTCCTACAATGAGCAGTTCTTC.

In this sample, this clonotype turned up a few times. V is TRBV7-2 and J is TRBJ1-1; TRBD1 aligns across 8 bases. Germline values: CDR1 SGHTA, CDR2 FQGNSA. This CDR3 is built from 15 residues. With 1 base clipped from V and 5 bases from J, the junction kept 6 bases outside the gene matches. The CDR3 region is CASSLVVGQVTEAFF. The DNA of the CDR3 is TGTGCCAGCAGCTTAGTGGTGGGACAGGTGACTGAAGCTTTCTTT.

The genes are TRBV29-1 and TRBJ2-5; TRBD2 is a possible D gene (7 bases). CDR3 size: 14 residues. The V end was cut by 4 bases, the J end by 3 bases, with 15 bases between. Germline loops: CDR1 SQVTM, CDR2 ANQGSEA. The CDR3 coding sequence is TGCAGCGTTGGAGTAGGGGGGGGCAAAGAGACCCAGTACTTC. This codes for CSVGVGGGKETQYF.